What follows are 24 T cell receptor beta chains derived from one specimen sequenced in a study of shared clonotypes between healthy human individuals. Using immunoSEQ multiplex PCR, the repertoire was profiled, and TCRdb retains in-frame clones only, with some absent. The sample carries 850,000 to 1,200,000 clones, 75% recorded once. Sequencing was performed on memory CD4+ T cells sorted from blood. Subset: CD45RA-negative fraction. The receptors here all came from a young man in good health.

This rearrangement joins TRBV19 to TRBJ1-5; no definite D call. This CDR3 has 13 residues. Trimming removed 3 bases at V and 5 bases at J, with 8 bases between. Germline values: CDR1 LNHDA, CDR2 SQIVND (reference sequence). The DNA for the CDR3 is TGTGCCAGTAGTATCCAGGAAGATCAGCCCCAGCATTTT. The encoded protein is CASSIQEDQPQHF.

The genes are TRBV7-9 and TRBJ2-1; TRBD2 agrees at 10 bases. The germline V gene has CDR1 SEHNR and CDR2 FQNEAQ (reference sequence). The trim removed 5 bases at V and 7 bases at J, leaving 14 bases unmatched. The CDR3 spans 17 residues. DNA of the CDR3: TGTGCCAGCAGCAAGCCCGTGGGAGCGGGGGGGCCGAATGAGCAGTTCTTC. It specifies CASSKPVGAGGPNEQFF.

In regard to this clone: A much larger clone differs by one base, so this may be a read error. This chain connects TRBV7-2 to TRBJ1-2, with TRBD1 as a possible D gene (5 bases). The V gene lost 3 bases and the J gene lost 4 bases, with 6 bases spanning the gap. Germline-derived CDR1 and CDR2 are SGHTA and FQGNSA. The CDR3 covers 12 residues. The CDR3: CASSFDSYGYTF. The CDR3 bases are TGTGCCAGCAGCTTCGACAGCTATGGCTACACCTTC.

The chain joins TRBV6-6 to TRBJ1-4; TRBD1 might be the D (5 bases). There are 15 residues in the CDR3. Trimming left V 3 bases short and J 0 bases short, with 8 bases between. The germline gives CDR1 MNHNY, CDR2 SVGAGI (reference sequence). The CDR3 region has the DNA TGTGCCAGCAGTTATGGGGGTGCAACTAATGAAAAACTGTTTTTT. It translates to CASSYGGATNEKLFF.

V gene TRBV5-1 combines with J gene TRBJ2-7; the match to TRBD1 covers 7 bases. The CDR3 consists of 15 residues. Per germline, CDR1 SGHRS and CDR2 YFSETQ. Trimming at V came to 3 bases and at J to 4 bases, leaving 10 bases not matched to a gene. CDR3 sequence (DNA): TGCGCCAGCAGCTCTTCGGGACAGAAACCTTACGAGCAGTACTTC. This sequence encodes CASSSSGQKPYEQYF. Drawing the rest from reference TRBV5-1 and TRBJ2-7, the complete variable domain is KAGVTQTPRYLIKTRGQQVTLSCSPISGHRSVSWYQQTPGQGLQFLFEYFSETQRNKGNFPGRFSGRQFSNSRSEMNVSTLELGDSALYLCASSSSGQKPYEQYFGPGTRLTVT.

The J gene is TRBJ2-3, the V gene TRBV30; D gene ambiguous. This CDR3 is built from 12 residues. Trimming took off 0 bases at V and 6 bases at J, with 7 bases between the two ends. The germline V gene has CDR1 GTSNPN and CDR2 SVGIG (reference sequence). The CDR3 spells CAWSVRSDTQYF. The CDR3 DNA follows: TGTGCCTGGAGTGTACGGTCCGATACGCAGTATTTT. The full variable domain, with the rest looked up from reference TRBV30 and TRBJ2-3, is SQTIHQWPATLVQPVGSPLSLECTVEGTSNPNLYWYRQAAGRGLQLLFYSVGIGQISSEVPQNLSASRPQDRQFILSSKKLLLSDSGFYLCAWSVRSDTQYFGPGTRLTVL.

The chain combines TRBV5-8 with TRBJ2-5, with TRBD1 as a possible D gene (5 bases). The CDR3 has 15 amino acids. Deletions cut 0 bases from V and 6 bases from J, with 15 bases between. The germline V gene encodes CDR1 SGHTS and CDR2 YDEGEE. The CDR3 bases are TGTGCCAGCAGCTTGGGTAGGGGTCCCGGGCAGACCCAGTACTTC. This codes for CASSLGRGPGQTQYF.

The chain uses TRBV30 and TRBJ1-6, with D unclear. The CDR3 has 19 residues. The germline CDR1 and CDR2 sequences are GTSNPN and SVGIG (reference sequence). V lost 2 bases, J lost 6 bases, and 26 bases lay in between. The CDR3 DNA reads as TGTGCCTGGAGTTACTACCCGTTGGAAGCCCTAATCCCTAATTCACCCCTCCACTTT. As protein: CAWSYYPLEALIPNSPLHF. The complete variable domain, with remaining parts taken from reference TRBV30 and TRBJ1-6, reads SQTIHQWPATLVQPVGSPLSLECTVEGTSNPNLYWYRQAAGRGLQLLFYSVGIGQISSEVPQNLSASRPQDRQFILSSKKLLLSDSGFYLCAWSYYPLEALIPNSPLHFGNGTRLTVT.

The chain carries TRBV10-3 and TRBJ1-1, with no clear D. Germline V CDR1 and CDR2: ENHRY, SYGVKD. The CDR3 totals 13 residues. V was trimmed by 3 bases and J by 1 base, leaving 6 bases between them. The chain's CDR3 is CAISDRQNTEAFF. The CDR3 nucleotides are TGTGCCATCAGTGACAGACAGAACACTGAAGCTTTCTTT.

The chain links TRBV5-6 to TRBJ1-2; a weak D match, TRBD1 (5 bases). The CDR3 consists of 13 residues. V shed 4 bases and J shed 4 bases, with 11 bases lying between them. Germline-derived CDR1 and CDR2 are SGHDT and YYEEEE. This CDR3 is CASSEGPSYGYTF. CDR3 DNA: TGTGCCAGCAGCGAGGGACCGAGCTATGGCTACACCTTC.

The genes are TRBV5-5 and TRBJ1-1; D is unclear. The CDR3 is 12 amino acids. V lost 7 bases, J lost 0 bases, and 7 bases lay in between. The germline V gene has CDR1 SGHKS and CDR2 YYEKEE (reference sequence). The CDR3 protein is CASGWVNTEAFF. CDR3 DNA sequence: TGTGCCAGCGGGTGGGTGAACACTGAAGCTTTCTTT.

The chain recombines TRBV7-9 with TRBJ2-3; tentatively, D is TRBD1 (6 bases). The CDR3 loop spans 15 amino acids. Germline CDR1 SEHNR, CDR2 FQNEAQ (reference sequence). V shed 10 bases and J shed 2 bases, with 19 bases lying between them. The CDR3 here is CATYRDGAPTDTQYF. The CDR3, as DNA: TGTGCCACCTACAGGGATGGGGCCCCCACAGATACGCAGTATTTT.

About this clone: The same CDR3 can be traced to other DNA sequences in this sample. V is TRBV6-5 and J is TRBJ2-3; D unclear. Germline V CDR1 and CDR2: MNHEY, SVGAGI. V lost 4 bases and J 4 bases, leaving 6 bases between the germline ends. This CDR3 comprises 12 residues. The CDR3: CASSSVADTQYF. The CDR3 region has the DNA TGTGCCAGCAGTTCTGTGGCAGATACGCAGTATTTT.

This clone was recorded a few times. The rearrangement links TRBV19 to TRBJ2-5; 8 positions match TRBD1. The V and J ends lost 3 bases and 5 bases, in that order; junction bases with no gene match: 8. CDR3 length equals 15 residues. Germline CDR1 is LNHDA and CDR2 is SQIVND (reference sequence). The CDR3 nucleotides are TGTGCCAGTAGTATTGGGCAGGGGGCGCTTGAGACCCAGTACTTC. Its protein is CASSIGQGALETQYF.

This clone came up many times. The chain joins TRBV27 to TRBJ2-5, with 9 bases identical to TRBD2. V dropped 4 bases and J dropped 4; count of bases not matched to a gene: 7. The CDR3 runs to 15 residues. Germline V gene data show CDR1 as MNHEY and CDR2 as SMNVEV (reference sequence). The CDR3 region is CASSSFSGGRETQYF. Here the CDR3 DNA reads TGTGCCAGCAGTTCTTTTAGCGGGGGTCGAGAGACCCAGTACTTC.

Here the CDR3 DNA reads TGTGCCTGGAGTGCCGGGACCGCTCTCGCGGATACGCAGTATTTT. As protein: CAWSAGTALADTQYF. The chain is built from TRBV30 and TRBJ2-3; possibly TRBD1 or TRBD2 for D (5 bases each). Germline V CDR1 and CDR2: GTSNPN, SVGIG (reference sequence). The CDR3 runs to 15 residues. V was trimmed by 1 base and J by 6 bases, leaving 17 bases between them.

This clone turned up a few times. The rearrangement uses TRBV6-6 and TRBJ1-1, with 8 bases identical to TRBD1. Germline CDR1 reads MNHNY; CDR2 reads SVGAGI (reference sequence). This CDR3 is 13 amino acids long. The ends lost 6 bases at V and 4 bases at J; junction bases unmatched: 4. For the CDR3, the DNA is TGTGCCAGCAGGGAGGACAGGGCCACTGAAGCTTTCTTT. Protein sequence: CASREDRATEAFF.

This clone has a count of ten or more. The chain links TRBV28 to TRBJ1-1; the D is unclear. Trimming stripped 5 bases from V and 3 bases from J, with 19 bases between. The CDR3 runs to 16 residues. CDR1 is MDHEN and CDR2 is SYDVKM in the germline V gene. The CDR3 region has the DNA TGTGCCAGCAGTCCCCTGAGAGGGTTCTCGTACACTGAAGCTTTCTTT. Its protein product is CASSPLRGFSYTEAFF. Full variable domain (outside the CDR3, taken from reference TRBV28 and TRBJ1-1): DVKVTQSSRYLVKRTGEKVFLECVQDMDHENMFWYRQDPGLGLRLIYFSYDVKMKEKGDIPEGYSVSREKKERFSLILESASTNQTSMYLCASSPLRGFSYTEAFFGQGTRLTVV.

CDR3: CASSQISGGHSYEQYF. CDR3 sequence (DNA): TGCGCCAGCAGCCAGATTAGCGGGGGGCACTCCTACGAGCAGTACTTC. This chain links TRBV4-1 with TRBJ2-7; TRBD2 aligns across 10 bases. This CDR3 is built from 16 residues. V shed 3 bases and J 0 bases; nucleotides not matched to a gene: 5. CDR1 and CDR2 (germline): MGHRA, YSYEKL.

The CDR3 DNA follows: TGTGCCAGCAGCTTGGGGTACGCGGGGATCACAGATACGCAGTATTTT. It codes for CASSLGYAGITDTQYF. J is TRBJ2-3 and V is TRBV5-6, with D perhaps TRBD2 (6 bases). Germline lookup yields CDR1 SGHDT and CDR2 YYEEEE. This CDR3 has 16 residues. V lost 0 bases to trimming and J lost 2 bases, with 13 bases between them.

This clone showed up just a few times. The chain combines TRBV5-1 with TRBJ1-1, with D unresolved. Germline-derived CDR1 and CDR2 are SGHRS and YFSETQ. This CDR3 has 14 residues. V lost 0 bases, J lost 2 bases, and 8 bases lay in between. CDR3 nucleotides: TGCGCCAGCAGCTTGGCCGTGGGTAACACTGAAGCTTTCTTT. Translation gives CASSLAVGNTEAFF.

The chain carries TRBV7-2 and TRBJ1-1, with 7 bases that match TRBD1. J was trimmed by 1 base and V by 7 bases; bases with no gene match: 3. The CDR3 has 13 residues. Germline-derived CDR1 and CDR2 are SGHTA and FQGNSA. The CDR3 loop reads CASTPGGNTEAFF. CDR3 sequence (DNA): TGTGCCAGCACCCCAGGGGGGAACACTGAAGCTTTCTTT.

The CDR3 DNA is TGTGCCACCAGCAGGGATACATCACCTGAGCAGTTCTTC. It specifies CATSRDTSPEQFF. V is TRBV15 and J is TRBJ2-1, with D unresolved. CDR3 length equals 13 residues. CDR1 and CDR2 (germline): LNHNV, YYDKDF (reference sequence). V lost 3 bases and J 9 bases, leaving 12 bases between the germline ends.

The chain is built from TRBV2 and TRBJ2-3; D possibly corresponds to TRBD2 (6 bases). V shed 6 bases and J shed 6 bases, with 16 bases lying between them. From germline, CDR1 is SNHLY and CDR2 FYNNEI. The CDR3 extends over 14 amino acids. CDR3 residues: CASRGGLSSDTQYF. DNA of the CDR3: TGTGCCAGCAGGGGGGGACTGAGCTCTGATACGCAGTATTTT. Drawing the rest from reference TRBV2 and TRBJ2-3, the complete variable domain is EPEVTQTPSHQVTQMGQEVILRCVPISNHLYFYWYRQILGQKVEFLVSFYNNEISEKSEIFDDQFSVERPDGSNFTLKIRSTKLEDSAMYFCASRGGLSSDTQYFGPGTRLTVL.